A selection of T cell receptor beta chains follows, all from one sample in a study of cytomegalovirus exposure and HLA in healthy donors. Sequencing used immunoSEQ multiplex PCR; TCRdb keeps in-frame clones, though not all of them. In all, the sample yields 65,000 to 90,000 clones. Sequenced input: PBMCs. These receptor sequences come from a female donor in good health and CMV-seropositive. The CDR3 runs from the conserved cysteine through the conserved F or W. A D gene is named only where the DNA matches it firmly.

CDR3nt | CDR3aa | j_gene | v_gene | d_gene
TGTGCCAGCAGTTTAAATGGTCCCCCCCCACAAACCCAGTACTTC | CASSLNGPPPQTQYF | TRBJ2-5 | TRBV27 | .
TGTGCCAGCAGGCCGGGACACCCAACCGAAGCTTTCTTT | CASRPGHPTEAFF | TRBJ1-1 | TRBV6-1 | .
TGTGCCAGCTCAGGGACAGGGCTTCCCTACGAGCAGTACTTC | CASSGTGLPYEQYF | TRBJ2-7 | TRBV18 | TRBD1
TGTGCCAGTAGTATGAGAAGTGAAGAGACCCAGTACTTC | CASSMRSEETQYF | TRBJ2-5 | TRBV19 | .
TGTGCCAGCAGTTTAGGAGGGACAGGCACAGATACGCAGTATTTT | CASSLGGTGTDTQYF | TRBJ2-3 | TRBV27 | .
TGTGCCAGCAGCATCCTTAGCGGGAGCGCGCTCTACAATGAGCAGTTCTTC | CASSILSGSALYNEQFF | TRBJ2-1 | TRBV5-4 | TRBD2
TGTGCCAGCAGTTACTCGGGGAGGGACTATGGCTACACCTTC | CASSYSGRDYGYTF | TRBJ1-2 | TRBV6-5 | .
TGTGCCAGCAGCCCATCAGGGGTTCAGCAGTACTTC | CASSPSGVQQYF | TRBJ2-7 | TRBV7-9 | .
TGTGCCATCAGGACAGGGGGCACAGATACGCAGTATTTT | CAIRTGGTDTQYF | TRBJ2-3 | TRBV10-3 | TRBD1
TGTGCCAGCAGCTTGATCGGGTTGGATGAAAAACTGTTTTTT | CASSLIGLDEKLFF | TRBJ1-4 | TRBV5-4 | .